This T cell receptor (beta chain) comes out of a study of blood T cells in healthy people across ages. The use of a sample-barcoded 5' primer and a J-beta primer mix characterized a second PCR of about 7 to 12 cycles. CDR3-containing paired-end reads numbering at least 2.5 million came from each sample. TCRdb processed the 5' RACE reads anew with MiXCR; each CDR3 protein has one entry. In the table there are some 1.6 million distinct CDR3 sequences, approximately 32% of which are singletons. Germline V gene lookup returns CDR1 ENHRY and CDR2 SYGVKD. This CDR3 has 16 residues. V lost 2 bases and J lost 1, with 15 bases in between. Regarding the study as a whole: Older age went with lower TCR beta diversity per million T cells, in a roughly linear way.

This clonotype occurred many times. As yet, its antigen is unknown. Specimen: blood. The clonotype comes from a woman under 40 in good health. This chain joins TRBV10-3 and TRBJ2-7; perhaps D is TRBD1 or TRBD2 (6 bases each). CDR3 sequence reads: CAISEGVGGKSYEQYF. The CDR3 nucleotides read TGTGCCATCAGTGAGGGTGTGGGGGGCAAATCCTACGAGCAGTACTTC.